This T cell receptor (beta chain) derives from a study of CXCR3-negative and CXCR3-positive naive CD8 T cells. Each CD8+ T cell subset was flow-sorted in triplicate. Every sort contained 250,000 to 300,000 cells. This CDR3 has 14 residues. CDR1 and CDR2 (germline): SQVTM, ANQGSEA. General observations from the study: Cryopreservation partially decreased CXCR3 expression, and most assays used fresh PBMCs. TRBV-TRBJ usage was similar across naive CXCR3 subsets but distinct in memory cells.

UMI-labeled TRB cDNA libraries were prepared by 5' RACE. TCRdb re-called the 5' RACE reads and shows each CDR3 protein once, DNA omitted. The table lists 75,000 or so distinct CDR3 sequences. As to this clonotype: Its antigen is as yet unknown.

Specimen: naive CXCR3- CD8+ T cells from blood. As for subset: CD45RO-CCR7+CD27+CD95- naive CD8+ T cells lacking CXCR3 (TNR3-). The rearrangement uses TRBV29-1 and TRBJ1-1. The TCR comes from a human donor in good health. Some clones in this sample may be carry-over from other donors' samples. This CDR3 is CSVEGEAGHTEAFF.